This T cell receptor (beta chain) comes out of a study of blood T cell repertoires in COVID-19. Some clones are missing from TCRdb's copy, which holds only in-frame ones; the method was immunoSEQ multiplex PCR. The data hold a few hundred thousand clones, with around four fifths observed a single time. The germline V gene encodes CDR1 DFQATT and CDR2 SNEGSKA (reference sequence). The CDR3 spans 16 residues. Losses at the gene ends were 3 bases for V and 5 bases for J; bases not matched to a gene: 10. The genes are TRBV20-1 and TRBJ2-2; 9 nucleotides align to TRBD2. Sequenced: peripheral blood. The source of this sequence is a woman between 45 and 65 years old with active or convalescent COVID-19. The CDR3 spells CSASTGGRARTGELFF. The DNA of the CDR3 is TGCAGTGCTAGTACGGGCGGGAGGGCGAGGACCGGGGAGCTGTTTTTT.